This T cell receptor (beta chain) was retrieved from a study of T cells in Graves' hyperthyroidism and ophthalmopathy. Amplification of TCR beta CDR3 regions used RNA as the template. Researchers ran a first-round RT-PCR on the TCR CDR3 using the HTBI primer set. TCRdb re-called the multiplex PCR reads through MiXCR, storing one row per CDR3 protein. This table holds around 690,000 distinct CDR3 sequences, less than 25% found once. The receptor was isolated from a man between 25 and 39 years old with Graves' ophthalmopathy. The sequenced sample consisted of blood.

CDR3 nucleotide sequence: TGCAGCGTACAGGGGAGGGGGAATCAGCCCCAGCATTTT. Protein sequence: CSVQGRGNQPQHF. This chain joins TRBV20-1 and TRBJ1-5, with 7 nucleotides matching TRBD1. The CDR3 is 13 amino acids. Germline CDR1 DFQATT, CDR2 SNEGSKA (reference sequence).